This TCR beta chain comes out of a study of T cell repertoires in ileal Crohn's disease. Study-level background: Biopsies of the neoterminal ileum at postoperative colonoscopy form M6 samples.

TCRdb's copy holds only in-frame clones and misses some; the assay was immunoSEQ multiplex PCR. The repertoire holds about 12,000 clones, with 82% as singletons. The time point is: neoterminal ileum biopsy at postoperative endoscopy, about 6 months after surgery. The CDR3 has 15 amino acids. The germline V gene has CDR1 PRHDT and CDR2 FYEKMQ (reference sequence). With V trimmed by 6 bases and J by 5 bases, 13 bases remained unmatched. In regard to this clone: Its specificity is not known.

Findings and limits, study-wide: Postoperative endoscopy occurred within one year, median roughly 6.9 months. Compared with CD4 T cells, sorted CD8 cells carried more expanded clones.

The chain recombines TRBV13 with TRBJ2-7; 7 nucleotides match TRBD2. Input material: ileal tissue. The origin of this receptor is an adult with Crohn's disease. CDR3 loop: CASSHIRAGKHEQYF. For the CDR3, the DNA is TGTGCCAGCAGTCATATCAGAGCGGGGAAACACGAGCAGTACTTC.